Listed below are T cell receptor beta chains from one sample, sequenced in a study of OX40 agonist ivuxolimab in advanced cancers. Sequencing was performed with immunoSEQ multiplex PCR; in TCRdb, only in-frame clones are kept and a portion is missing. The sample records about 40,000 clones, about 86% being singletons. The material sequenced was CD4+ or CD8+ T cells sorted from blood, taken in a trial of the OX40 agonist ivuxolimab. These receptors were taken from an adult with an advanced solid tumor such as melanoma, head and neck, liver or kidney cancer. The CDR3 runs from the conserved cysteine through the conserved F or W. A D gene is named only where the DNA matches it firmly. Size tells how often a clone was seen (once, few, many) or the class of an expanded clone, and some rows leave it out.

size,D,V,J,length,CDR3,DNA
.,.,TRBV11-2,TRBJ2-3,19,CASTPRGGPRPGSTDTRYF,TGTGCCAGCACCCCGAGGGGCGGGCCCCGGCCTGGTAGCACAGATACGCGGTATTTT
.,.,TRBV6-5,TRBJ1-2,13,CASSVGHLYGYTF,TGTGCCAGCAGTGTGGGACATCTATATGGCTACACCTTC
.,TRBD1,TRBV7-2,TRBJ2-1,14,CASSLGQPIIEQFF,TGTGCCAGCAGCTTGGGACAGCCTATCATTGAGCAGTTCTTC
.,.,TRBV9,TRBJ1-1,12,CASGQMNTEAFF,TGTGCCAGCGGACAAATGAACACTGAAGCTTTCTTT
.,TRBD2,TRBV5-1,TRBJ2-1,15,CASSPGGVDYNEQFF,TGCGCCAGCAGCCCCGGGGGGGTCGATTACAATGAGCAGTTCTTC
few,.,TRBV9,TRBJ2-7,11,CASGNSYEQYF,TGTGCCAGCGGGAATTCCTACGAGCAGTACTTC
.,.,TRBV19,TRBJ2-1,16,CASSIETGVLDNEQFF,TGTGCCAGTAGTATAGAGACAGGCGTGTTAGACAATGAGCAGTTCTTC
once,TRBD1,TRBV7-8,TRBJ1-2,15,CASSLGQGPHYGYTF,TGTGCCAGCAGCTTAGGACAGGGCCCCCATTATGGCTACACCTTC
.,.,TRBV11-2,TRBJ1-1,13,CASSLGQGTEAFF,TGTGCCAGCAGCTTAGGGCAGGGTACTGAAGCTTTCTTT
.,.,TRBV10-1,TRBJ2-2,12,CASSVEPGELFF,TGCGCCAGCAGTGTAGAGCCCGGGGAGCTGTTTTTT
medium-sized,.,TRBV2,TRBJ1-1,12,CASSLKNTEAFF,TGTGCCAGCAGTCTGAAGAACACTGAAGCTTTCTTT
.,.,TRBV9,TRBJ1-3,15,CASSVGSNSGNTIYF,TGTGCCAGCAGCGTAGGTTCTAACTCTGGAAACACCATATATTTT
few,.,TRBV9,TRBJ1-1,14,CASSVGVMNTEAFF,TGTGCCAGCAGCGTAGGAGTTATGAACACTGAAGCTTTCTTT
.,.,TRBV9,TRBJ1-2,16,CASSPPDSPRTYGYTF,TGTGCCAGCAGCCCTCCGGACAGTCCCAGAACCTATGGCTACACCTTC
.,TRBD1,TRBV4-1,TRBJ2-7,16,CASSQEFGTGKYEQYF,TGCGCCAGCAGCCAAGAATTCGGGACAGGGAAATACGAGCAGTACTTC
.,.,TRBV2,TRBJ1-1,16,CASPRDLQGGRAEAFF,TGTGCCAGCCCGAGGGATTTACAGGGTGGGAGAGCTGAAGCTTTCTTT
.,.,TRBV7-2,TRBJ1-4,16,CASSFPARGQSEKLFF,TGTGCCAGCAGCTTTCCCGCAAGGGGCCAGAGTGAAAAACTGTTTTTT
.,.,TRBV6-5,TRBJ1-5,15,CASSSDGYSNQPQHF,TGTGCCAGCAGTTCGGACGGTTATAGCAATCAGCCCCAGCATTTT
.,.,TRBV6-5,TRBJ1-4,14,CASSYSEGDEKLFF,TGTGCCAGCAGTTACTCGGAGGGGGATGAAAAACTGTTTTTT
.,TRBD1,TRBV4-3,TRBJ2-1,17,CASSQEPGQGALNEQFF,TGCGCCAGCAGCCAAGAACCGGGACAGGGGGCCCTCAATGAGCAGTTCTTC
.,.,TRBV25-1,TRBJ1-3,15,CASCGPGEAGNTIYF,TGTGCCAGCTGTGGTCCAGGGGAGGCTGGAAACACCATATATTTT
.,.,TRBV7-9,TRBJ2-2,16,CASSLKLLAYGGELFF,TGTGCCAGCAGCTTAAAGTTGTTAGCGTACGGCGGGGAGCTGTTTTTT
.,.,TRBV5-4,TRBJ2-7,15,CASSLAGTSSYEQYF,TGTGCCAGCAGCTTGGCCGGGACAAGCTCCTACGAGCAGTACTTC
.,.,TRBV28,TRBJ1-1,12,CASRRGDTEAFF,TGTGCCAGCAGGAGGGGGGACACTGAAGCTTTCTTT
.,.,TRBV5-5,TRBJ1-3,10,CASGGNTIYF,TGTGCCAGCGGAGGAAACACCATATATTTT
few,TRBD1,TRBV27,TRBJ1-6,14,CASKIQGSGSPLHF,TGTGCCAGCAAAATACAGGGGAGCGGTTCACCCCTCCACTTT
.,TRBD1,TRBV5-4,TRBJ1-1,14,CASSQARQGDEAFF,TGTGCCAGCAGCCAAGCGCGACAGGGGGATGAAGCTTTCTTT
.,.,TRBV25-1,TRBJ1-5,13,CASSEGVRQPQHF,TGTGCCAGCAGTGAGGGTGTTAGGCAGCCCCAGCATTTT
.,.,TRBV15,TRBJ1-1,13,CATSRGGPGEAFF,TGTGCCACCAGCAGAGGCGGACCGGGTGAAGCTTTCTTT
.,.,TRBV9,TRBJ1-4,11,CASSDQEKLFF,TGTGCCAGCAGCGATCAGGAAAAACTGTTTTTT
.,.,TRBV12-5,TRBJ2-4,17,CASGLVIRDGRENIQYF,TGTGCTAGTGGTTTGGTAATAAGAGACGGGCGGGAAAACATTCAGTACTTC
.,TRBD2,TRBV7-7,TRBJ2-1,15,CASSQLAGGYNEQFF,TGTGCCAGCAGCCAACTAGCGGGGGGGTACAATGAGCAGTTCTTC
.,.,TRBV29-1,TRBJ2-3,13,CSATGLITDTQYF,TGCAGCGCTACAGGACTGATCACAGATACGCAGTATTTT
.,.,TRBV11-2,TRBJ1-1,11,CASSSGPQAFF,TGTGCCAGCAGCTCGGGACCGCAAGCTTTCTTT
.,TRBD2,TRBV6-6,TRBJ2-3,15,CASRPGLATTDTQYF,TGTGCCAGCAGGCCGGGACTAGCGACGACAGATACGCAGTATTTT
.,TRBD1,TRBV19,TRBJ1-1,13,CATRTGLNTEAFF,TGTGCCACCCGGACAGGACTGAACACTGAAGCTTTCTTT
.,.,TRBV27,TRBJ2-1,15,CASSPLGAGYNEQFF,TGTGCCAGCAGTCCCCTCGGGGCTGGCTACAATGAGCAGTTCTTC
.,.,TRBV6-1,TRBJ2-1,17,CASSDGGETPLGNEQFF,TGTGCCAGCAGTGATGGGGGAGAGACACCTTTGGGGAATGAGCAGTTCTTC
.,TRBD1,TRBV6-6,TRBJ2-3,16,CASSYHPGTATDTQYF,TGTGCCAGCAGTTACCATCCCGGGACAGCCACAGATACGCAGTATTTT
.,.,TRBV4-3,TRBJ1-1,13,CASSPGGAREAFF,TGCGCCAGCAGCCCGGGGGGGGCGAGGGAAGCTTTCTTT
.,.,TRBV27,TRBJ2-5,11,CASSSQETQYF,TGTGCCAGCAGTTCCCAAGAGACCCAGTACTTC
.,.,TRBV13,TRBJ2-5,16,CASSLGGDWAQETQYF,TGTGCCAGCAGCTTAGGAGGGGACTGGGCGCAAGAGACCCAGTACTTC
.,TRBD1,TRBV28,TRBJ2-1,15,CASSIRDSIYNEQFF,TGTGCCAGCAGCATCCGGGACAGCATCTACAATGAGCAGTTCTTC
once,.,TRBV6-1,TRBJ1-5,15,CASSEAGNGNQPQHF,TGTGCCAGCAGTGAGGCAGGGAATGGCAATCAGCCCCAGCATTTT
.,.,TRBV29-1,TRBJ1-2,15,CSSIGGSAGNYGYTF,TGCAGCTCGATCGGGGGTTCGGCTGGGAACTATGGCTACACCTTC
.,.,TRBV6-5,TRBJ1-2,14,CASSYSSVNYGYTF,TGTGCCAGCAGTTACTCATCGGTAAACTATGGCTACACCTTC
.,.,TRBV12-2,TRBJ2-2,12,CASSTPTGELFF,TGTGCCAGCAGCACCCCCACCGGGGAGCTGTTTTTT
.,.,TRBV19,TRBJ1-5,15,CASSIDPGAGQPQHF,TGTGCCAGTAGTATTGATCCAGGGGCGGGTCAGCCCCAGCATTTT
.,.,TRBV29-1,TRBJ1-1,13,CSAKLRQSTEAFF,TGCAGCGCCAAACTACGTCAGAGCACTGAAGCTTTCTTT
few,.,TRBV7-9,TRBJ2-3,19,CASSLKGAGEPGTADTQYF,TGTGCCAGCAGTCTCAAAGGAGCAGGGGAGCCCGGCACGGCAGATACGCAGTATTTT
.,.,TRBV5-6,TRBJ1-1,15,CASSLRAGRNTEAFF,TGTGCCAGCAGCTTAAGGGCAGGGAGGAACACTGAAGCTTTCTTT
.,.,TRBV28,TRBJ1-2,17,CASSLLSWTARNYGYTF,TGTGCCAGCAGTTTACTATCCTGGACAGCTCGAAACTATGGCTACACCTTC
.,.,TRBV4-3,TRBJ1-5,13,CASSQEDSEPQHF,TGCGCCAGCAGCCAAGAGGACAGCGAGCCCCAGCATTTT